This is a list of T cell receptor beta chains from one sample in a study of ipilimumab plus nivolumab after autologous stem cell transplantation. Using immunoSEQ multiplex PCR, the repertoire was profiled, and TCRdb retains in-frame clones only, with some absent. This sample yields about 24,000 clones, of which about 86% are seen a single time; around 5.2% belongs to the top ten. This specimen was PBMCs, taken in a trial of ipilimumab plus nivolumab as post-transplant consolidation. The receptors were sampled from a male donor with diffuse large B-cell lymphoma. Each CDR3 is given with its conserved first and last residue. A D gene is named only where the DNA matches it firmly. Clone size appears in some rows only: once, few, many, or a class for an expanded clone.

>TRBJ1-2|.|few|TRBV18
CASSPRVEGSYGYTF
TGTGCCAGCTCACCACGGGTAGAAGGGAGCTATGGCTACACCTTC
>TRBJ2-3|.|.|TRBV14
CASSQLKAATSTDTQYF
TGTGCCAGCAGCCAGCTAAAGGCAGCGACTAGCACAGATACGCAGTATTTT
>TRBJ2-3|TRBD2|.|TRBV7-9
CASRPPIAGETTDTQYF
TGTGCCAGCAGGCCACCCATAGCGGGGGAGACCACAGATACGCAGTATTTT
>TRBJ2-5|.|.|TRBV18
CASSPETSGETQYF
TGTGCCAGCTCACCAGAGACGTCCGGAGAGACCCAGTACTTC
>TRBJ1-1|TRBD1|.|TRBV7-2
CASSLGGTVNTEAFF
TGTGCCAGCAGCTTAGGGGGGACAGTGAACACTGAAGCTTTCTTT
>TRBJ2-5|.|.|TRBV19
CASSMTRGGVQETQYF
TGTGCCAGTAGTATGACGAGGGGTGGTGTACAAGAGACCCAGTACTTC
>TRBJ1-5|.|few|TRBV29-1
CSVVEGDQPQHF
TGCAGCGTGGTGGAGGGGGATCAGCCCCAGCATTTT
>TRBJ1-2|.|.|TRBV19
CASSIDGAHYGYTF
TGTGCCAGTAGTATTGACGGAGCCCACTATGGCTACACCTTC
>TRBJ2-4|.|.|TRBV19
CASSIGGGAKNIQYF
TGTGCCAGTAGTATCGGAGGGGGAGCCAAAAACATTCAGTACTTC
>TRBJ1-2|.|.|TRBV7-9
CASSLAPRYYGYTF
TGTGCCAGCAGCTTAGCTCCCCGGTACTATGGCTACACCTTC
>TRBJ1-6|TRBD1|few|TRBV11-3
CASSPGTGSPLHF
TGTGCCAGCAGCCCCGGGACAGGTTCCCCCCTCCACTTT
>TRBJ1-6|.|.|TRBV5-8
CASSFRGSYNSPLHF
TGTGCCAGCAGCTTTCGGGGCTCCTATAATTCACCCCTCCACTTT
>TRBJ1-2|.|.|TRBV30
CAWSGVSFYGYTF
TGTGCCTGGAGTGGCGTCAGTTTCTATGGCTACACCTTC
>TRBJ1-1|.|.|TRBV18
CASSPPDTMNTEAFF
TGTGCCAGCTCACCACCGGACACGATGAACACTGAAGCTTTCTTT
>TRBJ1-3|.|.|TRBV4-1
CASSQDGGGQGLISGNTIYF
TGCGCCAGCAGCCAAGACGGGGGGGGGCAGGGGCTGATCTCTGGAAACACCATATATTTT
>TRBJ1-1|TRBD1|.|TRBV29-1
CSYRTGDGAFF
TGCAGCTATCGGACAGGGGATGGAGCTTTCTTT
>TRBJ1-1|TRBD1|.|TRBV4-1
CASSQGTGRQMNTEAFF
TGCGCCAGCAGCCAGGGGACAGGGCGTCAGATGAACACTGAAGCTTTCTTT
>TRBJ1-1|.|.|TRBV2
CASSISLSMNTEAFF
TGTGCCAGCAGTATTTCCCTGAGTATGAACACTGAAGCTTTCTTT
>TRBJ2-3|TRBD2|.|TRBV7-6
CASSLASGNRVDTQYF
TGTGCCAGCAGCTTAGCTAGCGGGAACCGGGTAGATACGCAGTATTTT
>TRBJ2-3|.|.|TRBV5-6
CASSLVDTQYF
TGTGCCAGCAGCTTGGTAGATACGCAGTATTTT
>TRBJ1-5|.|.|TRBV15
CATSRGRFSNQPQHF
TGTGCCACCAGCAGAGGGAGATTTAGCAATCAGCCCCAGCATTTT
>TRBJ2-7|TRBD1|.|TRBV29-1
CSVGAGTGAQQYF
TGCAGCGTGGGAGCCGGGACAGGGGCCCAGCAGTACTTC
>TRBJ1-5|.|few|TRBV6-1
CASSLSRDNQPQHF
TGTGCCAGCAGCCTCTCCCGGGACAATCAGCCCCAGCATTTT
>TRBJ1-2|.|.|TRBV5-1
CASRVGGTNYGYTF
TGCGCCAGCAGAGTCGGGGGGACTAACTATGGCTACACCTTC
>TRBJ1-3|.|.|TRBV30
CAWGGKSSGNTIYF
TGTGCCTGGGGGGGGAAGAGCTCTGGAAACACCATATATTTT
>TRBJ2-7|.|.|TRBV5-5
CASSRRQEISYEQYF
TGTGCCAGCAGCCGGAGACAGGAGATATCCTACGAGCAGTACTTC
>TRBJ2-1|TRBD2|.|TRBV29-1
CSVPGLAGGYNEQFF
TGCAGCGTTCCTGGGCTAGCGGGGGGCTACAATGAGCAGTTCTTC
>TRBJ1-1|TRBD1|.|TRBV14
CASSRYDGTVWGDMNTEAFF
TGTGCCAGCAGCCGGTACGACGGGACAGTCTGGGGGGACATGAACACTGAAGCTTTCTTT
>TRBJ1-6|TRBD1|.|TRBV5-1
CASSLVYRGVSPLHF
TGCGCCAGCAGCTTGGTTTACAGGGGCGTTTCACCCCTCCACTTT
>TRBJ2-2|.|few|TRBV4-2
CASSQEPVGELFF
TGTGCCAGCAGCCAAGAGCCGGTCGGGGAGCTGTTTTTT
>TRBJ1-2|.|.|TRBV19
CASSNRESGYTF
TGTGCCAGTAGTAACAGGGAGAGTGGCTACACCTTC
>TRBJ2-7|TRBD1|.|TRBV7-6
CASSPSGQGGEQYF
TGTGCCAGCAGCCCCTCGGGACAGGGTGGCGAGCAGTACTTC
>TRBJ2-5|.|.|TRBV5-1
CASSLAETQYF
TGCGCCAGCAGCTTGGCTGAGACCCAGTACTTC
>TRBJ1-2|.|.|TRBV7-4
CASSPYTWITAEGYTF
TGTGCCAGCAGCCCTTACACATGGATTACCGCCGAGGGCTACACCTTC
>TRBJ1-2|TRBD1|.|TRBV6-1
CASRPPTGGANGYTF
TGTGCCAGCAGGCCCCCCACAGGGGGCGCAAATGGCTACACCTTC
>TRBJ2-6|.|.|TRBV5-4
CASNRANSGANVLTF
TGTGCCAGCAACAGGGCCAACTCTGGGGCCAACGTCCTGACTTTC
>TRBJ1-1|TRBD1|.|TRBV15
CATRGRDRVNEAFF
TGTGCCACCAGGGGGAGGGACAGAGTAAATGAAGCTTTCTTT
>TRBJ2-1|.|once|TRBV5-4
CASSLVGGPNNEQFF
TGTGCCAGCAGCTTAGTAGGGGGGCCGAACAATGAGCAGTTCTTC
>TRBJ1-2|.|.|TRBV7-9
CASSLYSAYGYTF
TGTGCCAGCAGTTTGTATTCGGCCTATGGCTACACCTTC
>TRBJ2-2|TRBD2|.|TRBV5-1
CASSVRAGGRNTGELFF
TGCGCCAGCAGCGTTAGAGCGGGGGGCCGCAACACCGGGGAGCTGTTTTTT
>TRBJ2-2|.|.|TRBV4-1
CASSQVGGTGELFF
TGCGCCAGCAGCCAAGTAGGGGGCACCGGGGAGCTGTTTTTT
>TRBJ2-7|TRBD2|.|TRBV5-4
CASSPRGGGYEQYF
TGCGCCAGCAGCCCCCGCGGGGGAGGCTACGAGCAGTACTTC
>TRBJ2-5|.|.|TRBV15
CATSSGVGSVRGTQYF
TGTGCCACCAGCAGTGGGGTCGGGAGCGTGAGGGGGACCCAGTACTTC
>TRBJ1-2|TRBD1|few|TRBV5-4
CASSLWDREHGYTF
TGTGCCAGCAGTCTTTGGGACAGGGAACATGGCTACACCTTC
>TRBJ1-2|TRBD1|.|TRBV7-2
CASSFGTGGDGYTF
TGTGCCAGCAGCTTTGGGACAGGGGGCGACGGCTACACCTTC
>TRBJ1-1|.|.|TRBV6-1
CASSDKGMNTEAFF
TGTGCCAGCAGTGATAAGGGGATGAACACTGAAGCTTTCTTT
>TRBJ2-3|.|.|TRBV19
CASSIWAGSTDTQYF
TGTGCCAGTAGTATATGGGCGGGGTCCACAGATACGCAGTATTTT
>TRBJ1-5|.|.|TRBV6-1
CASSESSRGRPQHF
TGTGCCAGCAGTGAATCCTCTAGGGGTCGGCCCCAGCATTTT
>TRBJ2-3|TRBD1|.|TRBV6-5
CASRQGGGDTQYF
TGTGCCAGCAGACAGGGGGGCGGAGATACGCAGTATTTT